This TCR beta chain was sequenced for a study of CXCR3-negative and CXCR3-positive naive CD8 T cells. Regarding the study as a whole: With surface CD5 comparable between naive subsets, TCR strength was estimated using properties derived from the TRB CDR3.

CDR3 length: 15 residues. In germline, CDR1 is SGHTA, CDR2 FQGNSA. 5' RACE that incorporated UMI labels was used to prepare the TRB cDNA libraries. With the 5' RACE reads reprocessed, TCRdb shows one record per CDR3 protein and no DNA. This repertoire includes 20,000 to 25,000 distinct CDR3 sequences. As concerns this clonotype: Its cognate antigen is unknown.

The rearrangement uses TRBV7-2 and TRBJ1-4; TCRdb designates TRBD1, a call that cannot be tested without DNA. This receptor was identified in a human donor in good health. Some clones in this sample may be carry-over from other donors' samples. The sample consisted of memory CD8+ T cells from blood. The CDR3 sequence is CASSPPISLNEKLFF. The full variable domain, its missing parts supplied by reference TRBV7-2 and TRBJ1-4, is GAGVSQSPSNKVTEKGKDVELRCDPISGHTALYWYRQSLGQGLEFLIYFQGNSAPDKSGLPSDRFSAERTGGSVSTLTIQRTQQEDSAVYLCASSPPISLNEKLFFGSGTQLSVL.